This T cell receptor beta chain was found in a study of T cell changes during pregnancy in multiple sclerosis. This clone was detected only a few times. Assay: immunoSEQ multiplex PCR; the TCRdb copy retains only in-frame clones and omits some. The table lists about 25,000 clones, 86% of them singletons. The ends were cut back, 6 bases at V and 5 bases at J, with 10 bases in the middle. In germline, CDR1 is SGHVS, CDR2 FNYEAQ. The CDR3 runs 12 residues. The chain couples TRBV7-6 to TRBJ2-5; D may be TRBD1 (6 bases). Sequenced here: CD8+ T cells from peripheral blood mononuclear cells, sampled in the first trimester of pregnancy. The TCR comes from a female donor in good health, enrolled as a control in a pregnancy study. This chain's CDR3 is CASRRTGETQYF. In DNA form, the CDR3 reads TGTGCCAGCAGACGAACAGGGGAGACCCAGTACTTC.